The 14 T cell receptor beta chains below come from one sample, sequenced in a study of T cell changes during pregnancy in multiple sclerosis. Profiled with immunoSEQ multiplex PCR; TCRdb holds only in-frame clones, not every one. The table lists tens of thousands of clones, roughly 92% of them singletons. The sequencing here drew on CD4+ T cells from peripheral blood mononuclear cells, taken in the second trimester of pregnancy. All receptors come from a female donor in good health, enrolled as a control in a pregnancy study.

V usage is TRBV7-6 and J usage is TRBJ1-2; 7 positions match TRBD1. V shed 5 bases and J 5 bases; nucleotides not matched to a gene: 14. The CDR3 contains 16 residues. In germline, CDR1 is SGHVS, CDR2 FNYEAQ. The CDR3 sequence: CASSATGNRGGYGYTF. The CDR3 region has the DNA TGTGCCAGCAGCGCAACTGGAAACAGGGGAGGTTATGGCTACACCTTC.

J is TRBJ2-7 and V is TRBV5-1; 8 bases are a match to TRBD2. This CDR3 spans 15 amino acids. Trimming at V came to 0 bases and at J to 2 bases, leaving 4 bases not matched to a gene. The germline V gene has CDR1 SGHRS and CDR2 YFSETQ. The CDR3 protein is CASSLAGGVAYEQYF. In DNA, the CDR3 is TGCGCCAGCAGCTTGGCCGGGGGGGTGGCCTACGAGCAGTACTTC.

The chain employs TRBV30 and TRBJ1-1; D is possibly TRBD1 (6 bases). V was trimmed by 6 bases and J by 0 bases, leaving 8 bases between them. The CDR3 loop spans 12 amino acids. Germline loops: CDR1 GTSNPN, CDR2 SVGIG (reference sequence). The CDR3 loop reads CACDRMNTEAFF. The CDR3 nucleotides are TGTGCCTGTGACAGGATGAACACTGAAGCTTTCTTT.

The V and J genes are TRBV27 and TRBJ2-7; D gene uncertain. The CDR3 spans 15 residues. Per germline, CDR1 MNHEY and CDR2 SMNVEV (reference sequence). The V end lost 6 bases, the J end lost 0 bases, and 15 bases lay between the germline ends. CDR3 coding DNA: TGTGCCAGCAGGGAAGCCAGGTTTAGCTCCTACGAGCAGTACTTC. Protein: CASREARFSSYEQYF.

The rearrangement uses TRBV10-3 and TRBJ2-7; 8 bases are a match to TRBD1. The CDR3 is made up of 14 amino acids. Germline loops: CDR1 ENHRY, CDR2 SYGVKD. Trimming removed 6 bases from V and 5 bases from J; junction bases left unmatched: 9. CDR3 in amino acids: CAISSWQGADEQYF. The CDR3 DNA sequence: TGTGCCATCAGCTCCTGGCAGGGGGCCGACGAGCAGTACTTC.

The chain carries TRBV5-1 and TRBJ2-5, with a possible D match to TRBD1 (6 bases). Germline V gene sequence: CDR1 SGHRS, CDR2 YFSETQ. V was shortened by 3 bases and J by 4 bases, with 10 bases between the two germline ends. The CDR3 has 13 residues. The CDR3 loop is CASSSQGRETQYF. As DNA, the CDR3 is TGCGCCAGCAGCTCACAGGGCCGAGAGACCCAGTACTTC.

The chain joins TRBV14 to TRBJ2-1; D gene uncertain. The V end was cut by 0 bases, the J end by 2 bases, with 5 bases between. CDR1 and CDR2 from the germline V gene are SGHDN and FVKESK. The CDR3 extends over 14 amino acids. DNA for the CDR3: TGTGCCAGCAGCCAAGATCCCACCTACAATGAGCAGTTCTTC. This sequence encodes CASSQDPTYNEQFF.

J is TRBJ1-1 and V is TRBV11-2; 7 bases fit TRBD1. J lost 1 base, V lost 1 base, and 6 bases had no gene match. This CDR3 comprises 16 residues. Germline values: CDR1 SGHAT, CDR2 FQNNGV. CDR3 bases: TGTGCCAGCAGCTTAGGGATAAGGGGGCGGAACACTGAAGCTTTCTTT. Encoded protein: CASSLGIRGRNTEAFF.

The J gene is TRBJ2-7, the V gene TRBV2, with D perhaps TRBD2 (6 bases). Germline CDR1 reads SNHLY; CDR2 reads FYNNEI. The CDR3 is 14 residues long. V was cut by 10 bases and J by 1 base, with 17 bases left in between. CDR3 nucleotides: TGTGCCACCCAGCCGGGAGTTAGGTCCTACGAGCAGTACTTC. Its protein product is CATQPGVRSYEQYF.

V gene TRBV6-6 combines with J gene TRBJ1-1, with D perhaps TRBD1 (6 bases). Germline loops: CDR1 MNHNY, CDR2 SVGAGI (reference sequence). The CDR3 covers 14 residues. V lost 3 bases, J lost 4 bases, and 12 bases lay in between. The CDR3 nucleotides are TGTGCCAGCAGTTATTCAGGGGCTCCCACTGAAGCTTTCTTT. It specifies CASSYSGAPTEAFF.

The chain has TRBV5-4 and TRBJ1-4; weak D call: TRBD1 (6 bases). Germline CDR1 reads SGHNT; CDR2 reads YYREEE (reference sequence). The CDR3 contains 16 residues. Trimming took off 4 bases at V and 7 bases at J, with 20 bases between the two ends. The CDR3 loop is CASSRPGTRSGEKLFF. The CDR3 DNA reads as TGTGCCAGCAGCCGTCCCGGGACACGGAGCGGTGAAAAACTGTTTTTT. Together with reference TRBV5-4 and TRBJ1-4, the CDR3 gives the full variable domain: ETGVTQSPTHLIKTRGQQVTLRCSSQSGHNTVSWYQQALGQGPQFIFQYYREEENGRGNFPPRFSGLQFPNYSSELNVNALELDDSALYLCASSRPGTRSGEKLFFGSGTQLSVL.

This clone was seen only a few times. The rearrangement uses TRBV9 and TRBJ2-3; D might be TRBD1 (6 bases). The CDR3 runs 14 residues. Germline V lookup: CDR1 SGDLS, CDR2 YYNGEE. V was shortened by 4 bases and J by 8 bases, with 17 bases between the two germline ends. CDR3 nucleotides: TGTGCCAGCAGCCCCCAAGGGGGTTTAGGTACGCAGTATTTT. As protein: CASSPQGGLGTQYF.

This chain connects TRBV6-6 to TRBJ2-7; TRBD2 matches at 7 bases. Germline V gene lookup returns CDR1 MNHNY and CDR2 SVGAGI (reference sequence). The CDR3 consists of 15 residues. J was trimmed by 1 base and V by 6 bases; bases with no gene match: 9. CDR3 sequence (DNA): TGTGCCAGCAGGGAACAGAGGGGAGGGTCCTACGAGCAGTACTTC. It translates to CASREQRGGSYEQYF.

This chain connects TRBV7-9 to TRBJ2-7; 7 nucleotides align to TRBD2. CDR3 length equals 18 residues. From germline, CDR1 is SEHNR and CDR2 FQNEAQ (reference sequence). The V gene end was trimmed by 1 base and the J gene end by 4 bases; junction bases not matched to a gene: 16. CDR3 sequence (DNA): TGTGCCAGCAGCTTAGATCTGGGGGGGGATATAATATTATACGAGCAGTACTTC. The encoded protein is CASSLDLGGDIILYEQYF.